This TCR beta chain appears in the sequencing data of a study of T cell responses to AZD1222 COVID-19 vaccine. The repertoire was sequenced with immunoSEQ multiplex PCR; TCRdb's copy has only in-frame clones and lacks some. The sample carries approximately 200,000 clones, 85% to 95% recorded once. Study-level points and caveats: Regions 160-218 and 743-854 held dominance among vaccine-associated CD4 TCRs, which spanned spike.

Note on this clone: What it binds is not known.

The CDR3 contains 15 residues. Trimming removed 5 bases from V and 2 bases from J, with 15 bases in between. CDR1 and CDR2 (germline): SGHTA, FQGTGA. The rearrangement joins TRBV7-3 to TRBJ2-5; the D gene could be TRBD1 or TRBD2 (5 bases each). The clonotype was recovered from an adult in good health. Here the sequenced sample was peripheral blood, taken on day 0 of AZD1222 vaccination. CDR3 amino acids: CASSRTGTTQETQYF. The CDR3 DNA reads as TGTGCCAGCAGCCGGACCGGGACGACACAAGAGACCCAGTACTTC. The whole variable domain, remainder taken from reference TRBV7-3 and TRBJ2-5, is GAGVSQTPSNKVTEKGKYVELRCDPISGHTALYWYRQSLGQGPEFLIYFQGTGAADDSGLPNDRFFAVRPEGSVSTLKIQRTERGDSAVYLCASSRTGTTQETQYFGPGTRLLVL.